These 7 T cell receptor beta chains were sequenced from one sample in a study of tumor-infiltrating lymphocytes in primary liver carcinoma. The investigators made TCR beta cDNA from approximately 500 ng total RNA, using a constant-region primer. Libraries of TCR beta came from three nested multiplex PCR rounds with slightly modified ARM-PCR. The study ran its first two PCR rounds for roughly 10 cycles each, using TRBV1-TRBV30 forward primers and a C-beta reverse primer. TCRdb independently ran MiXCR on the multiplex PCR reads; one entry per CDR3 protein. This sample has 300,000 to 350,000 distinct CDR3 sequences, with approximately 64% found just once. Blood RNA came from unsorted whole blood; germline DNA was also extracted. Sequenced sample: peripheral blood. All receptors derive from a man aged 40-50 years with primary liver carcinoma and hepatitis B virus infection.

This clonotype was seen only a few times. The rearrangement uses TRBV7-9 and TRBJ2-3; D is undetermined. Germline values: CDR1 SEHNR, CDR2 FQNEAQ (reference sequence). With 3 bases removed from V and 3 bases from J, the gap between germline ends came to 10 bases. There are 14 residues in the CDR3. The CDR3 DNA follows: TGTGCCAGCAGCTTGGATGGTCTGACAGATACGCAGTATTTT. Protein product: CASSLDGLTDTQYF.

About this clonotype itself: A much larger clone sits a single nucleotide away, making a read error possible. The chain links TRBV10-3 to TRBJ1-1; D remains unclear. CDR1 ENHRY and CDR2 SYGVKD come from the germline V gene. This CDR3 comprises 13 residues. The DNA for the CDR3 is TGTGCCGTCAGTGCAGACCGGGACACTGAAGCTTTCTTT. As protein: CAVSADRDTEAFF.

With regard to this clonotype: A read error is possible here, since a much larger clone lies one base away. J is TRBJ2-2 and V is TRBV5-6; no firm D call. This CDR3 is 13 amino acids long. Germline CDR1 SGHDT, CDR2 YYEEEE. CDR3 residues: CDSSPRNTGELFF. CDR3 in DNA: TGTGACAGCAGCCCCCGGAATACCGGGGAGCTGTTTTTT.

Remarks on this clonotype: A read error may be the cause here, since a much bigger clone is one base away. The V gene is TRBV6-6, the J gene TRBJ2-3; D might be TRBD1 or TRBD2, each matching 5 bases. This CDR3 is built from 16 residues. V gave up 11 bases and J gave up 1 base, with 22 bases separating them. Germline V gives CDR1 MNHNY, CDR2 SVGAGI (reference sequence). The CDR3 DNA reads as TGTGCCGGCACCGGGCAGGGTCGGGGTGGCACAGATACGCAGTATTTT. It specifies CAGTGQGRGGTDTQYF.

To note about this clonotype: This may be a read error, as it is one base from a much larger clone. This chain uses TRBV6-2 or TRBV6-3 with TRBJ1-5; D might be TRBD1 (6 bases). Per the germline V gene, CDR1 is MNHEY and CDR2 is SVGEGT. CDR3 size: 17 residues. The CDR3 region is CAGSRSYRVGSNQPQHF. In DNA form, the CDR3 reads TGTGCCGGCAGTCGCAGCTACAGGGTTGGCAGCAATCAGCCCCAGCATTTT.

In regard to this clonotype: A read error is possible here, since a much larger clone lies one base away. The gene calls are TRBV12-3 or TRBV12-4 and TRBJ1-1, with TRBD1 matching 9 bases. Unmatched junction bases numbered 12, after V lost 9 bases and J lost 1 base. The CDR3 has 16 amino acids. DNA of the CDR3: TGTGCCAGAAGTCGAGCCCGGACAGGGGCGAACACTGAAGCTTTCTTT. This gives the protein CARSRARTGANTEAFF.

There are many counts of this clonotype. CDR3 loop: CAISESTVGYEQYF. CDR3 in DNA: TGTGCCATCAGTGAGTCAACCGTTGGTTACGAGCAGTACTTC. This chain links TRBV10-3 with TRBJ2-7; D gene ambiguous. Trimming took 0 bases from V and 4 from J, leaving 10 bases between them. Germline V gene sequence: CDR1 ENHRY, CDR2 SYGVKD. The CDR3 covers 14 residues.